This paragraph reports one TCR beta chain. Its specificity is not known. Trimming took off 1 base at V and 0 bases at J, with 6 bases between the two ends. From germline, CDR1 is SGHAT and CDR2 FQNNGV. The CDR3 spans 14 residues. Time point given: peripheral blood 6 weeks after treatment start. PCRs each included synthetic TCR analog templates spiked in. This table comes from immunoSEQ multiplex PCR, and its TCRdb copy is limited to in-frame clones, with some not included. The data contain about 36,000 clones, approximately 88% of them singletons. The data originate from a study of PD-L1 blockade in urothelial cancer. Study summary: It was at 3 weeks (second dose) and 6 weeks after treatment start that blood was analyzed. Regarding the study as a whole: Pretreatment TCR clonality in blood, when below the median, was predictive of better survival.

This receptor was obtained from a man aged 35 to 55 with urothelial cancer. Source: PBMCs, taken around atezolizumab (anti-PD-L1) treatment. The chain couples TRBV11-2 to TRBJ1-1, with a weak D call TRBD1 (5 bases). Here the CDR3 reads CASSLGGLNTEAFF. The CDR3, as DNA: TGTGCCAGCAGCTTAGGGGGCCTGAACACTGAAGCTTTCTTT.